This TCR beta chain originates from a study of blood T cell repertoires in COVID-19. Some clones are missing from TCRdb's copy, which holds only in-frame ones; the method was immunoSEQ multiplex PCR. The sample shows 60,000 to 90,000 clones, over 80% of them seen only once. The length of the CDR3 is 18 residues. Germline-derived CDR1 and CDR2 are MDHEN and SYDVKM. V lost 5 bases, J lost 3 bases, and 17 bases stayed unmatched. This clone was found once. The clonotype comes from a man between 45 and 60 years old with acute or convalescent COVID-19. The sample comprised peripheral blood. The V gene is TRBV28, the J gene TRBJ1-2, with 8 bases that match TRBD1. CDR3 nucleotide sequence: TGTGCCAGCAGTAAGGTTGCAGGGGGCAGTCCTTTGGACTATGGCTACACCTTC. Amino acids: CASSKVAGGSPLDYGYTF.